This TCR beta chain was recorded in a study of cytomegalovirus exposure and HLA in healthy donors. Findings and limits, study-wide: According to a subsequent analysis, TCR clusters identified in the first cohort showed a tendency to co-occur across the approximately 110 validation repertoires. Researchers catalogued about 160 TCR beta chains as cytomegalovirus-associated.

The ends were cut back, 6 bases at V and 3 bases at J, with 12 bases in the middle. Germline CDR1 MNHNS, CDR2 SASEGT. This CDR3 spans 13 amino acids. A note on this clone: Its antigen is still unknown.

The repertoire was sequenced with immunoSEQ multiplex PCR; TCRdb's copy has only in-frame clones and lacks some. The sample lists fewer than 130,000 clones; 89% were seen once. The V call is TRBV6-1, the J call TRBJ2-7, with D possibly matching TRBD1 (5 bases). The TCR originated in a woman aged 18-35 years in good health and CMV-seronegative. The source material was PBMCs. The CDR3 loop reads CASRSRVNYEQYF. In DNA, the CDR3 is TGTGCCAGCAGATCCAGGGTAAACTACGAGCAGTACTTC.